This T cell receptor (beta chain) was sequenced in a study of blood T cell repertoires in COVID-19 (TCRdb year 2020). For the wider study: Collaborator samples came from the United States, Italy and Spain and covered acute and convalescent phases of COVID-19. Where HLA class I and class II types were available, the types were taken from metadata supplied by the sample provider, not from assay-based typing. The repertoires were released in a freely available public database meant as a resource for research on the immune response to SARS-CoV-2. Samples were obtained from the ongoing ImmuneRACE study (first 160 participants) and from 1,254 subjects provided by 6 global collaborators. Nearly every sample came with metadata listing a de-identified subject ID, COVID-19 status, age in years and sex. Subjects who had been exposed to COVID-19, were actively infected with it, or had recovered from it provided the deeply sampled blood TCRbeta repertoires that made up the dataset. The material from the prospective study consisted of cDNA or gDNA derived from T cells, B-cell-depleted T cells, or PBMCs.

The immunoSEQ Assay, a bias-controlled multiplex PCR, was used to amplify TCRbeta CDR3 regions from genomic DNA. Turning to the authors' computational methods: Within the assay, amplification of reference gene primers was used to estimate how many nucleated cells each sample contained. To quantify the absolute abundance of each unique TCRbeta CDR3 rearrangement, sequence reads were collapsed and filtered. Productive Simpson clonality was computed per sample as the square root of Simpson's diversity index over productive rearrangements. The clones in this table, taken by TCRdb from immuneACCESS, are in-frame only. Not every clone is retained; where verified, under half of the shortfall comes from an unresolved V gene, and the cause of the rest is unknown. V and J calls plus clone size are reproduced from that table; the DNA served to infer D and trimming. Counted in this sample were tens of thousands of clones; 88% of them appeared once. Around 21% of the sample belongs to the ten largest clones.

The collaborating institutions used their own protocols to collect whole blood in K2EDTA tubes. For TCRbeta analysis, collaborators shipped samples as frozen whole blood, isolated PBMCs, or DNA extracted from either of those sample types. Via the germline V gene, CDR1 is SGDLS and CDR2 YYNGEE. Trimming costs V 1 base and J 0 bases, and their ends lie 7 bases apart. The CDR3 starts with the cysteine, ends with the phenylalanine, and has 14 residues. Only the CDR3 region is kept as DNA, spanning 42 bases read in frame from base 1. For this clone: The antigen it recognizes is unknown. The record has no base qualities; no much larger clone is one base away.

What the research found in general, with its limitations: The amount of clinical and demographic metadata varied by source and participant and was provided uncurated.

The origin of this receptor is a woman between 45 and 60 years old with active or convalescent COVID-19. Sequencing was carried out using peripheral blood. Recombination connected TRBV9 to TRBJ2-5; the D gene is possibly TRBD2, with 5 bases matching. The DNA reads TGTGCCAGCAGCGTATCGGGGAACCAAGAGACCCAGTACTTC. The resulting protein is CASSVSGNQETQYF.